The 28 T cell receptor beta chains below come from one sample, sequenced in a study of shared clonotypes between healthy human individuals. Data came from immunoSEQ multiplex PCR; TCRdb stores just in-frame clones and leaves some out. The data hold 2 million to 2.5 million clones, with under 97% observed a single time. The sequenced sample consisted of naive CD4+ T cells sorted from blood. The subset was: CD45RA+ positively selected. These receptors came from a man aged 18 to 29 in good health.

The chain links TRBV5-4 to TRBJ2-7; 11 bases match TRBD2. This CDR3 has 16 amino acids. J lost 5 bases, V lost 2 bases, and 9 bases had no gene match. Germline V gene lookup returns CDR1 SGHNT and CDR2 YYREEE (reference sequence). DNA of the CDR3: TGTGCCAGCAGCTTCCTCTTAGCGGGGGGGCCGGACGAGCAGTACTTC. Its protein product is CASSFLLAGGPDEQYF.

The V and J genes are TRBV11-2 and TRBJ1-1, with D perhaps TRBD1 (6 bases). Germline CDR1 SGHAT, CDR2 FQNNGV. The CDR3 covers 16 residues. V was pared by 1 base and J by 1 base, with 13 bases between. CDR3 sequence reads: CASSLAFWTANTEAFF. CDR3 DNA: TGTGCCAGCAGCTTAGCCTTCTGGACAGCGAACACTGAAGCTTTCTTT. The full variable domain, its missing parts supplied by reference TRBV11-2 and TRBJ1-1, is EAGVAQSPRYKIIEKRQSVAFWCNPISGHATLYWYQQILGQGPKLLIQFQNNGVVDDSQLPKDRFSAERLKGVDSTLKIQPAKLEDSAVYLCASSLAFWTANTEAFFGQGTRLTVV.

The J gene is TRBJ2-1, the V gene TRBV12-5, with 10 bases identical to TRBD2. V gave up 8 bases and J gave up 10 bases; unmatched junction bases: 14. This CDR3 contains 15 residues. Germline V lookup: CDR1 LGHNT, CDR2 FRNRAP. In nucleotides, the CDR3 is TGTGCTAGTTGGTTCCAGCTAGCGGGAGCCGGGGAGCAGTTCTTC. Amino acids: CASWFQLAGAGEQFF.

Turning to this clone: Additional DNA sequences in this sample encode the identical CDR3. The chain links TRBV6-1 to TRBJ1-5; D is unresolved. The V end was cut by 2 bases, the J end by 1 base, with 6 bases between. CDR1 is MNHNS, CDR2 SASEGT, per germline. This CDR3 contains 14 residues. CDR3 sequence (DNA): TGTGCCAGCAGTGAAATGGGGAGCAATCAGCCCCAGCATTTT. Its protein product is CASSEMGSNQPQHF.

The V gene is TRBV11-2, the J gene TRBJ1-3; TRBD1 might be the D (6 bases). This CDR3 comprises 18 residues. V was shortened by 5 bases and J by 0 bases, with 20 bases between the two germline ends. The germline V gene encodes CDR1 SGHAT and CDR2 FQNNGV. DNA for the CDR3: TGTGCCAGCAGCCCCGACACCGGGACAATTATCTCTGGAAACACCATATATTTT. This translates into CASSPDTGTIISGNTIYF.

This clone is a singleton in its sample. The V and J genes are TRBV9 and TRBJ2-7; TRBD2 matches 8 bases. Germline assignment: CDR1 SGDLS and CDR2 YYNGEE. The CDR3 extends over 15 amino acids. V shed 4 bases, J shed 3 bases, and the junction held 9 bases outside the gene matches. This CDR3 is CASSPMGLAGYEQYF. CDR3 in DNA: TGTGCCAGCAGCCCCATGGGGCTAGCGGGCTACGAGCAGTACTTC.

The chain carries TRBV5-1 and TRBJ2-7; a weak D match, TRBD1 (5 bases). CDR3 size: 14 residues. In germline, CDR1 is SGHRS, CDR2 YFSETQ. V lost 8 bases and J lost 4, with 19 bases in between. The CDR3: CASSKGDNGYEQYF. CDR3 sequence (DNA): TGCGCCAGTAGCAAAGGGGATAATGGATACGAGCAGTACTTC.

The CDR3 nucleotides are TGTGCCTTTAATTTAGCGGGAGGGCGGAGAGAGCAGTACTTC. This translates into CAFNLAGGRREQYF. This sequence joins TRBV30 and TRBJ2-7, with 11 bases matching TRBD2. J gave up 7 bases and V 7 bases, and 12 bases lay outside the gene matches. Germline values: CDR1 GTSNPN, CDR2 SVGIG (reference sequence). This CDR3 region has 14 residues.

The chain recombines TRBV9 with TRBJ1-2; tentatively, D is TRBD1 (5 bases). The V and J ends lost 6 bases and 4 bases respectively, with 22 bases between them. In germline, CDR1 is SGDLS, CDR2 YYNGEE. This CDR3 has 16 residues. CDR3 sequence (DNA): TGTGCCAGCACTCTGGACGGGGGAATAGACACCTATGGCTACACCTTC. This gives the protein CASTLDGGIDTYGYTF.

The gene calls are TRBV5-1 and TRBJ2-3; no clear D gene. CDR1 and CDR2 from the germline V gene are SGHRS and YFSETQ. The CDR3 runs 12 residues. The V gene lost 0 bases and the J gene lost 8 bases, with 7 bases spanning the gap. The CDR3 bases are TGCGCCAGCAGCTTGGATTGGGGTACGCAGTATTTT. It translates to CASSLDWGTQYF.

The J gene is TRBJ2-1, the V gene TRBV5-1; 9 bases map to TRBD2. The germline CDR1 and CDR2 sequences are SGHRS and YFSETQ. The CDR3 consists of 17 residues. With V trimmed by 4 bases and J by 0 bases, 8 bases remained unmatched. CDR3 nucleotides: TGCGCCAGCAGCGCTGGACTAGCGTTCAGCTCCTACAATGAGCAGTTCTTC. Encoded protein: CASSAGLAFSSYNEQFF.

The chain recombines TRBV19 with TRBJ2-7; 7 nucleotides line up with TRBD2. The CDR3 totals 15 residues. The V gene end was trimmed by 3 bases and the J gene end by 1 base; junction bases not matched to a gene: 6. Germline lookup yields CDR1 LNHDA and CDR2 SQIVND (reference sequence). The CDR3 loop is CASSIEGAGSYEQYF. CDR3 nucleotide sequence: TGTGCCAGTAGTATCGAGGGAGCGGGATCCTACGAGCAGTACTTC. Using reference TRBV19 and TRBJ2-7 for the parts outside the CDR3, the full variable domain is DGGITQSPKYLFRKEGQNVTLSCEQNLNHDAMYWYRQDPGQGLRLIYYSQIVNDFQKGDIAEGYSVSREKKESFPLTVTSAQKNPTAFYLCASSIEGAGSYEQYFGPGTRLTVT.

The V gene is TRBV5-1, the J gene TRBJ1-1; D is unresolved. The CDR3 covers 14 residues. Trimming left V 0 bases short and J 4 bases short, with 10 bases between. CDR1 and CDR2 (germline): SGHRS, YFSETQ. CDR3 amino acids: CASSLVGLLTEAFF. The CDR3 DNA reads TGCGCCAGCAGCTTGGTCGGGTTACTCACTGAAGCTTTCTTT.

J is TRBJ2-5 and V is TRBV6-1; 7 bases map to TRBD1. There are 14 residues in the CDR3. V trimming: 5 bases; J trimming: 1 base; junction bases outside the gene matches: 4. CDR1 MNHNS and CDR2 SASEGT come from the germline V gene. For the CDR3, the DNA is TGTGCCAGCAGTCGGACAGGCAGCCAAGAGACCCAGTACTTC. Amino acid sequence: CASSRTGSQETQYF.

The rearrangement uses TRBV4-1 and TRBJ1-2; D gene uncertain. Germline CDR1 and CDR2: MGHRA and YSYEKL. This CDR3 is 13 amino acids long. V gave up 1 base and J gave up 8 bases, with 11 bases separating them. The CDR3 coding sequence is TGCGCCAGCAGCCAAGGTGCCGCTCGGGGCTACACCTTC. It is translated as CASSQGAARGYTF.

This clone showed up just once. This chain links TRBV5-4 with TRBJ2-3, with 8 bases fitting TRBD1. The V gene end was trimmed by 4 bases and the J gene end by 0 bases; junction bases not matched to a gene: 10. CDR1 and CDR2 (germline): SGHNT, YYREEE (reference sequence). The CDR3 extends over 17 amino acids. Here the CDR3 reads CASSDPGQVSSTDTQYF. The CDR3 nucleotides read TGTGCCAGCAGCGACCCGGGACAGGTGTCTAGCACAGATACGCAGTATTTT.

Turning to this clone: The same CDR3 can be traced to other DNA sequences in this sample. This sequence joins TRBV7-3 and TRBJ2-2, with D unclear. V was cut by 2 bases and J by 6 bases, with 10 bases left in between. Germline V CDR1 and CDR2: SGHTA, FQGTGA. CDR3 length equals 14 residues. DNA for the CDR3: TGTGCCAGCAGCTTACTGGGATCGGCCGGGGAGCTGTTTTTT. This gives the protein CASSLLGSAGELFF.

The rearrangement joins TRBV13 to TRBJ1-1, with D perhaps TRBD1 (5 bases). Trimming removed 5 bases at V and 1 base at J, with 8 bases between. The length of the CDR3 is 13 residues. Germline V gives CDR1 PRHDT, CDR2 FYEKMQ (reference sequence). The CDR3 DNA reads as TGTGCCAGCAGCGCAACAGGGAACACTGAAGCTTTCTTT. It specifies CASSATGNTEAFF.

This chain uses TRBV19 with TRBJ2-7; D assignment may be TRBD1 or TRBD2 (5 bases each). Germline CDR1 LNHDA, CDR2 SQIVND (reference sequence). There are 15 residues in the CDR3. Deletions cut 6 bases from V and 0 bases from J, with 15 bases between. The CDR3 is CASSIRGDSSYEQYF. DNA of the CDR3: TGTGCCAGTAGCATACGGGGAGACAGCTCCTACGAGCAGTACTTC.

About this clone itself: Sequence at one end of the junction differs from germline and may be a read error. CDR3 region: CASSRNGLQETQYF. DNA of the CDR3: TGTGCTAGCAGCAGAAACGGGCTCCAAGAGACCCAGTACTTC. The chain couples TRBV7-7 to TRBJ2-5; D uncertain. The CDR3 is made up of 14 amino acids. From germline, CDR1 is SSHAT and CDR2 FNYEAQ (reference sequence).

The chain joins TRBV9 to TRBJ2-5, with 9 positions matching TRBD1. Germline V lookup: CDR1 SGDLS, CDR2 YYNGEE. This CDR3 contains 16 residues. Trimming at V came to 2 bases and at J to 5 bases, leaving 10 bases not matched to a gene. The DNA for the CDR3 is TGTGCCAGCAGCGTTTCAATAGGACAGGGGACCGAGACCCAGTACTTC. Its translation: CASSVSIGQGTETQYF.

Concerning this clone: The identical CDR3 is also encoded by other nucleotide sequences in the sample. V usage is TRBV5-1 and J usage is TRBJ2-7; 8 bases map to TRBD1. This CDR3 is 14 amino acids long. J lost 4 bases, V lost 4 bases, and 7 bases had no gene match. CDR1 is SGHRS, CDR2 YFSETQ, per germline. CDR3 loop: CASSPRTGTYEQYF. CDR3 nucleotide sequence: TGCGCCAGCAGCCCGCGGACAGGGACTTACGAGCAGTACTTC.

The CDR3 nucleotides are TGTGCCAGCAGCTTAAAGGGATCTAGCACAGATACGCAGTATTTT. Translation gives CASSLKGSSTDTQYF. The rearrangement uses TRBV11-2 and TRBJ2-3, with D unclear. This CDR3 is 15 amino acids long. CDR1 SGHAT and CDR2 FQNNGV come from the germline V gene. V gave up 2 bases and J gave up 0 bases, with 9 bases separating them.

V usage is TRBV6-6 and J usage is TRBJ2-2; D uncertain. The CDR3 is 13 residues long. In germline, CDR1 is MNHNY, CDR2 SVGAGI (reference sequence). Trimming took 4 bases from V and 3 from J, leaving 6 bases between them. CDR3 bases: TGTGCCAGCAGTTGGACGGACACCGGGGAGCTGTTTTTT. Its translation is CASSWTDTGELFF.

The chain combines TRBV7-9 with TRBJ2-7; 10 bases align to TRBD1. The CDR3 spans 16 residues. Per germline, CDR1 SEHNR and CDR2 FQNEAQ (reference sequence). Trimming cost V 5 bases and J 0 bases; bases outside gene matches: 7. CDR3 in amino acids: CASSDRDRGNSYEQYF. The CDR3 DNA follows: TGTGCCAGCAGCGACCGGGACAGGGGCAACTCCTACGAGCAGTACTTC.

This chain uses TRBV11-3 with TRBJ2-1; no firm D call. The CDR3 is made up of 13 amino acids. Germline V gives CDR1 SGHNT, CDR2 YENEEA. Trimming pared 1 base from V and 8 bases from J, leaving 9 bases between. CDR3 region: CASSLGVADEQFF. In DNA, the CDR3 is TGTGCCAGCAGCTTAGGGGTCGCGGATGAGCAGTTCTTC.

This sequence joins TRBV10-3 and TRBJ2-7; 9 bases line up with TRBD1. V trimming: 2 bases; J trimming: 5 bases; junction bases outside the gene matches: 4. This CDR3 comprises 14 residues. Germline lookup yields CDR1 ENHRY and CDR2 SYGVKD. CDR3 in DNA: TGTGCCATCAGTGAGAGAGACAGGGGGGACGAGCAGTACTTC. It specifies CAISERDRGDEQYF.

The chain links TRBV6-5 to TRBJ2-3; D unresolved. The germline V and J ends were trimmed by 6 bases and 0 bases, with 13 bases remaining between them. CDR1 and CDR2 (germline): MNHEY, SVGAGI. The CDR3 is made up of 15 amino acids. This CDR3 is CASRPDGLSTDTQYF. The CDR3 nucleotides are TGTGCCAGCAGGCCCGACGGCTTGAGCACAGATACGCAGTATTTT.